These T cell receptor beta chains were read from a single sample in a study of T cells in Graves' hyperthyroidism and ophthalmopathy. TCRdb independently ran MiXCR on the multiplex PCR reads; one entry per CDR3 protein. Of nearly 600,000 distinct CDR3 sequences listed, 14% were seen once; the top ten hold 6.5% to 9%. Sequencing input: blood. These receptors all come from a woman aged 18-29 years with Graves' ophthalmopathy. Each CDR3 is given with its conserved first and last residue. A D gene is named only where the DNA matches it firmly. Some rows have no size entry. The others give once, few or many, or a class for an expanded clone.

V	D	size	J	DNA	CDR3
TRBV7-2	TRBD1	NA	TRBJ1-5	TGTGCCAGCAGCTTATATTCGGGGGGCAGGGGGCGGGTGAGCAATCAGCCCCAGCATTTT	CASSLYSGGRGRVSNQPQHF
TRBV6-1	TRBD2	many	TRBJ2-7	TGTGCCAGCAGTTCCTGGCTAGCGGGAGAGGACGAGCAGTACTTC	CASSSWLAGEDEQYF
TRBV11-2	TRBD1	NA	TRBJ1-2	TGTGCCAGCAGCCAGGGGGGCCTCTATGGCTACACCTTC	CASSQGGLYGYTF
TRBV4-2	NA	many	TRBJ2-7	TGTGCCAGCAGCCAAGCATACAGGGTTTGCGAGCAGTACTTC	CASSQAYRVCEQYF
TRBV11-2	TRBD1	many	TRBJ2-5	TGTGCCAGCAGCTTAGCCCCCAGGGGGCTCCAAGAGACCCAGTACTTC	CASSLAPRGLQETQYF
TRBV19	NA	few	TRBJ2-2	TGTGCCAGTAGTTTCCAGGGGGGGAGCGGGAGACGGGCTAACACCGGGGAGCTGTTTTTT	CASSFQGGSGRRANTGELFF
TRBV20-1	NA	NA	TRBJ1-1	TGCAGTGCTATGTCCGGGGTGAACACTGAAGCTTTCTTT	CSAMSGVNTEAFF
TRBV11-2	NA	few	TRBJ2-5	TGTGCCAGCAGCTTCTCGGGGGGCAAGGGACGGGAGACCCAGTACTTC	CASSFSGGKGRETQYF
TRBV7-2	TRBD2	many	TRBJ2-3	TGTGCCAGCAGCCCCTCTCGGACTAGCGGCACAGATACGCAGTATTTT	CASSPSRTSGTDTQYF
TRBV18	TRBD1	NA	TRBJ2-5	TGTGCCAGCTCACTGCCGGGACAGGGGAAAGAGACCCAGTACTTC	CASSLPGQGKETQYF
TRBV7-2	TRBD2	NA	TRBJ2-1	TGTGCCAGCAGCCGGGGACTAGCGGTCTATGAGCAGTTCTTC	CASSRGLAVYEQFF
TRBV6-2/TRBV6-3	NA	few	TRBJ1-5	TGTGCCAGCAGCCCCACCCGGGGCAATCAGCCCCAGCATTTT	CASSPTRGNQPQHF
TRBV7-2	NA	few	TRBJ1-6	TGTGCCAGCAGCTTCGACGGGGGGAATTCACCCCTCCACTTT	CASSFDGGNSPLHF
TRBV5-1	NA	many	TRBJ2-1	TGCGCCAGCACCCGCGCCAGGTCGGGGGCGGGCAATGAGCAGTTCTTC	CASTRARSGAGNEQFF
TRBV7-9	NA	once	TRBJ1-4	TGTGCCAGCAGCTTCAGAATGGATTCTAATGAAAAACTGTTTTTT	CASSFRMDSNEKLFF
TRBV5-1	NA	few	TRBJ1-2	TGCGCCAGCAGCTTGGTTCCAGGAGAAAGAAGCTACACCTTC	CASSLVPGERSYTF
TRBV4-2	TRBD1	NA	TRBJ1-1	TGTGCCAGCAGCCAAAGAAGGGGACAGGGATCCTTAAACACTGAAGCTTTCTTT	CASSQRRGQGSLNTEAFF
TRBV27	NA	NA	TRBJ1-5	TGTGCCAGCAGTTCCCGAGGGGGAGCTCAGCCCCAGCATTTT	CASSSRGGAQPQHF
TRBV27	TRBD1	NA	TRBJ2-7	TGTGCCAGCAGTTCCCTGGGACAGGCGAACTCCTACGAGCAGTACTTC	CASSSLGQANSYEQYF
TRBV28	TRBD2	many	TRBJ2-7	TGTGCCAGCAGTGTACAGAGAGCGGGAGGGCGGGAGCAGTACTTC	CASSVQRAGGREQYF
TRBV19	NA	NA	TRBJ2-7	TGTGCCAGTAGTCCCAAGACTGCAGCCTACGAGCGGTACTTC	CASSPKTAAYERYF